This T cell receptor (beta chain) stems from a study of metastatic and nonmetastatic thyroid tumors (dated by TCRdb to the early 2020s). Broadly, across the study: For patients with malignant and with benign thyroid disease, the researchers compared repertoires between peripheral blood samples and tumor or nodule tissue samples. General findings and caveats noted by the study authors: TCR beta diversity was reported as significantly higher in malignant tumors than in benign nodules, in both blood and tumor samples.

Via the germline V gene, CDR1 is MDHEN and CDR2 SYDVKM. Including cysteine and phenylalanine, the CDR3 has 15 amino acids. The entry retains the CDR3 DNA only, 45 bases that are in frame from base 1. V and J are truncated by 8 bases and 5 bases respectively, leaving an intervening sequence of 18 bases. At least ten counts were recorded for this clone. There is no known antigen for this receptor. No base qualities exist here, and no much larger clone lies one base off it. No treatment had been received by any patient before thyroid surgery. Patient clinical samples collected from the early 2010s to the late 2010s were retrospectively analysed using T-cell receptor beta sequencing. The library was prepared using PCR. These reads were obtained on an Illumina HiSeq 4000. High-throughput sequencing was used to profile the TCR beta-chain CDR3 region of each patient. The authors' analysis ran thus. Drawing on CDR3 differences between clinicopathological groups, the researchers built a classifier meant to tell apart patients with distant-metastatic papillary thyroid cancer. Repertoire diversity was assessed with the Shannon index, and tumor-blood repertoire similarity with the Morisita-Horn index. TCRdb cleaned the public reads at Q25 with fastp, built clones with MiXCR and kept in-frame beta chains. In this record, the V and J calls reflect TCRdb's handling and not the investigators' own analysis. For this sample the table gives nearly 25,000 clones, of which around 26% were detected only once. The ten largest clones capture approximately 16% of the sample.

The sample comprised blood. The sequence derives from a male donor with papillary thyroid cancer or a benign thyroid nodule (not recorded which). Some clones in this sample may be carry-over from other donors' samples. This sequence uses TRBV28 and TRBJ2-2, and the D gene may be TRBD2, 6 bases matching. The nucleotides read TGTGCCAGCGGGGATAGCGGCAGCGGGACCGGGGAGCTGTTTTTT. Its protein is CASGDSGSGTGELFF.